The sample holds a few counts of the clone carrying this T cell receptor (beta chain). One junction end disagrees with the germline gene, perhaps due to a read error. These data come from a study of tumor and adjacent non-tumor tissue in lung cancer. Germline V gene data show CDR1 as DFQATT and CDR2 as SNEGSKA (reference sequence). The CDR3 is made up of 12 amino acids. No cell sorting was done before RNA was extracted from the tissue. A modified ARM-PCR protocol with three rounds of nested PCR amplified TCRbeta. TCRdb recomputed calls from the multiplex PCR reads with MiXCR, one row per CDR3 protein. The sample consists of approximately 70,000 distinct CDR3 sequences, 73% of them appearing once.

Sequenced input: lung tumor tissue. The chain combines TRBV20-1 with TRBJ2-7; 7 positions match TRBD1. The clonotype originates from a man aged 55 to 69 with non-small cell lung cancer. CDR3 DNA sequence: TGTAGTGTGAGGGACAGACCCAACGAGCAGTACTTC. It specifies CSVRDRPNEQYF.